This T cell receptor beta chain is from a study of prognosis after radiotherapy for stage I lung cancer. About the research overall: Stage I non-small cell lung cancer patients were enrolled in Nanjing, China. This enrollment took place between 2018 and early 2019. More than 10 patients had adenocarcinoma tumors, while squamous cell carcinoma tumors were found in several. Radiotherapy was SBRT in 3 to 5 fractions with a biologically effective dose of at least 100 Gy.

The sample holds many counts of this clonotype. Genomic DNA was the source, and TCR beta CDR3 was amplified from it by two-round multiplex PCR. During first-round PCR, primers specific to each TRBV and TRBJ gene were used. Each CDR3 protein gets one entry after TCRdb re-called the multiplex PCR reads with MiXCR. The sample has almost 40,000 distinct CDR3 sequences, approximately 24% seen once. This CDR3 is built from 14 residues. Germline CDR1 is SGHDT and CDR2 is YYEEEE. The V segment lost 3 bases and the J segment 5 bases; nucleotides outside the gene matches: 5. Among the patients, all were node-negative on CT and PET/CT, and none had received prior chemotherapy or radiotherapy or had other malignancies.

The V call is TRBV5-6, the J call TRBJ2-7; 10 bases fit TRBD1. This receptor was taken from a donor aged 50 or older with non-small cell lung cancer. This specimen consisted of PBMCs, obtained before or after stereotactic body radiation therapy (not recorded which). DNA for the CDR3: TGTGCCAGCAGCTGGGACAGGGGAGGGGACGAGCAGTACTTC. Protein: CASSWDRGGDEQYF.